The 5 T cell receptor beta chains given below trace back to one sample, sequenced in a study of vaccination effects on CD4 cells after COVID-19. Viral peptide pool expansion of antigen-specific CD4+ T cells preceded sequencing in the ViraFEST assay. Scientists isolated CD4+ T cells after a roughly ten-day culture period ended. Each participant was administered two doses of either the BNT162b2 or the mRNA-1273 vaccine. These TCRs are of unknown antigen specificity. Measured with immunoSEQ multiplex PCR; TCRdb has only the in-frame clones, and not every one. The sample lists 25,000 to 40,000 clones, approximately 60% occurring once. Sequencing was performed on CD4+ T cells from PBMCs cultured with SARS-CoV-2 spike peptides, taken after COVID-19 vaccination. The receptor source for this set is a human donor who received a COVID-19 vaccine.

The chain recombines TRBV3-1 (or the pseudogene TRBV3-2) with TRBJ1-6; D call uncertain. V lost 0 bases to trimming and J lost 11 bases, with 5 bases between them. Germline lookup yields CDR1 LGHDT and CDR2 YNNKEL (reference sequence). The CDR3 runs 12 residues. CDR3 sequence: CASSQDRAPLHF. The CDR3 nucleotides read TGTGCCAGCAGCCAAGATAGGGCACCCCTCCACTTT.

This clone has only one observation. The chain employs TRBV5-1 and TRBJ2-1; a weak D match, TRBD2 (6 bases). CDR1 and CDR2 from the germline V gene are SGHRS and YFSETQ. V was pared by 1 base and J by 9 bases, with 17 bases between. CDR3 length: 15 residues. The CDR3 here is CASSLQLRELGEQFF. The CDR3 nucleotides are TGCGCCAGCAGCTTGCAATTACGGGAGTTGGGTGAGCAGTTCTTC. The full variable domain, rest sourced from reference TRBV5-1 and TRBJ2-1, is KAGVTQTPRYLIKTRGQQVTLSCSPISGHRSVSWYQQTPGQGLQFLFEYFSETQRNKGNFPGRFSGRQFSNSRSEMNVSTLELGDSALYLCASSLQLRELGEQFFGPGTRLTVL.

This chain joins TRBV19 and TRBJ2-1; 12 nucleotides line up with TRBD2. Germline CDR1 reads LNHDA; CDR2 reads SQIVND (reference sequence). CDR3 size: 16 residues. Trimming took 7 bases from V and 4 from J; bases not matched to a gene: 8. CDR3 residues: CASISGLAGSYNEQFF. CDR3 nucleotides: TGTGCCAGTATATCCGGACTAGCGGGGAGTTACAATGAGCAGTTCTTC.

This clone appeared a single time. The chain recombines TRBV12-2 with TRBJ1-2. TRBV12-2 is given as a pseudogene. CDR3 length: 16 amino acids. This CDR3 is CASRLERPWDNYGYTF. The CDR3 nucleotides read TGTGCAAGTCGCTTAGAAAGGCCTTGGGATAACTATGGCTACACCTTC.

The chain joins TRBV19 to TRBJ1-5; D is undetermined. The germline gives CDR1 LNHDA, CDR2 SQIVND (reference sequence). V gave up 1 base and J gave up 3 bases, with 10 bases separating them. This CDR3 comprises 15 residues. In DNA, the CDR3 is TGTGCCAGTAGTATAGGCGGGCTGCCCAATCAGCCCCAGCATTTT. Its protein product is CASSIGGLPNQPQHF.